The rows below give T cell receptor beta chains drawn from one sample of a study of shared clonotypes between healthy human individuals. TCRdb keeps only in-frame clones here, not all; method: immunoSEQ multiplex PCR. The sample consists of roughly 2,000,000 clones, over 85% of them appearing once. Sequences were obtained from naive CD8+ T cells sorted from blood. The source is a man in his late teens or twenties in good health. Both conserved end residues are trimmed from each CDR3.

V,J,CDR3
TRBV9,TRBJ2-1,ASSLSHRNEQF
TRBV2,TRBJ2-2,ASTSPNTGELF
TRBV7-2,TRBJ2-7,ASSYRGPYEQY
TRBV6-5,TRBJ2-5,ASSSGGSQETQY
TRBV9,TRBJ2-5,ASSIPGGRETQY
TRBV30,TRBJ1-6,AWSKGQTGHSPLH
TRBV4-1,TRBJ1-1,ASSQDPGDTEAF
TRBV5-1,TRBJ2-7,ASSLQENYEQY
TRBV2,TRBJ1-1,ASSPRGTNTEAF
TRBV29-1,TRBJ1-2,SVEARENYGYT
TRBV5-6,TRBJ2-7,ASSLGTGYEQY
TRBV6-1,TRBJ2-1,ASRADMSSYNEQF
TRBV30,TRBJ2-2,AWRWTAGVTGELF
TRBV19,TRBJ1-5,ASSMGHSNQPQH
TRBV7-2,TRBJ2-7,ASSSSGPRYEQY
TRBV5-6,TRBJ2-7,ASTVGGLEDEQY
TRBV30,TRBJ1-6,AWSAGDREVVSSYNSPLH
TRBV5-4,TRBJ2-3,ASKRSDTQY
TRBV29-1,TRBJ2-7,SVLGPPMQGGEQY
TRBV19,TRBJ2-3,ASSMSPTADTQY
TRBV5-1,TRBJ2-7,ASSPSLGWVDEQY
TRBV30,TRBJ2-5,AWSLQPGTSGLETQY
TRBV7-3,TRBJ2-2,ASSLTVAGANTGELF
TRBV6-1,TRBJ1-2,ASRTGTAYGYT
TRBV10-3,TRBJ1-4,ATCLATNEKLF
TRBV29-1,TRBJ2-2,SVPGATGELF
TRBV30,TRBJ2-1,AWSSDSPQQF
TRBV6-1,TRBJ1-2,ASSVRDGYSYGYT
TRBV21-1,TRBJ1-1,ASSKGDRDGATEAF
TRBV11-2,TRBJ2-2,ASSSPMDTGELF
TRBV7-9,TRBJ2-1,ASSRMGSYNEQF
TRBV10-3,TRBJ1-1,AISDQGSTEAF
TRBV5-4,TRBJ2-7,ASSLGTGVAEQY
TRBV4-1,TRBJ2-7,ASSQLGRTGLYEQY
TRBV7-8,TRBJ2-3,ASNSGTSSDTQY
TRBV5-6,TRBJ1-1,ASSLGTLGTEAF
TRBV2,TRBJ1-6,ASSVQGPDSPLH
TRBV11-2,TRBJ1-1,ASSSPTDAF
TRBV13,TRBJ2-7,ASSPGGTGAYEQY
TRBV4-1,TRBJ2-7,ASSLSVGGDYEQY
TRBV27,TRBJ2-2,ASSLLSGGLELF
TRBV11-2,TRBJ2-7,ASSLTSGKYEQY
TRBV10-2,TRBJ2-7,ASSESFLYEQY
TRBV4-2,TRBJ2-1,ASRSTAGISSYNEQF
TRBV28,TRBJ2-7,ASSSYPGQGAILEQY
TRBV6-5,TRBJ1-4,ASSSLKTSANEKLF
TRBV13,TRBJ2-7,ASSLALDLYEQY
TRBV5-1,TRBJ2-3,ASSLVPADTQY
TRBV30,TRBJ1-1,AWSSGVHGAF
TRBV4-3,TRBJ2-7,ASSQSHRDRGDEQY
TRBV11-2,TRBJ1-2,ASSLGRDVGYT
TRBV6-1,TRBJ2-3,ATEGYSTDTQY
TRBV6-1,TRBJ1-6,ASTYREDSPLH
TRBV27,TRBJ1-1,ASSYGSEAF
TRBV7-9,TRBJ1-1,ASSLYLGRDTEAF
TRBV6-9,TRBJ1-1,ASSSGGVEAF
TRBV2,TRBJ2-7,ASSAQGAGEQY
TRBV6-5,TRBJ1-5,ASSETGGGNQPQH
TRBV11-2,TRBJ2-5,ASSLELADQETQY